The clone carrying this T cell receptor beta chain turned up a few times. This entry comes from a study of sequential checkpoint blockade in melanoma. For the study at large: Fewer than 25 patients had tumor biopsies before treatment and at week 13.

Described treatment: randomized to nivolumab then ipilimumab (arm A) or the reverse (arm B). Libraries were prepared by immunoSEQ multiplex PCR; TCRdb keeps only in-frame clonotypes and omits some of them. The sample holds approximately 19,000 clones, less than 30% seen once. The sequence came from a human donor with melanoma. The sequencing here drew on tumor tissue (inferred from file names), taken from a patient given nivolumab and ipilimumab in sequence.

The CDR3, as DNA: TGTGCCAGCAACAGTAGGGCAGGAGAGACCCAGTACTTC. This codes for CASNSRAGETQYF. The chain recombines TRBV12-5 with TRBJ2-5; no firm D call. CDR3 length: 13 amino acids. The germline CDR1 and CDR2 sequences are LGHNT and FRNRAP.